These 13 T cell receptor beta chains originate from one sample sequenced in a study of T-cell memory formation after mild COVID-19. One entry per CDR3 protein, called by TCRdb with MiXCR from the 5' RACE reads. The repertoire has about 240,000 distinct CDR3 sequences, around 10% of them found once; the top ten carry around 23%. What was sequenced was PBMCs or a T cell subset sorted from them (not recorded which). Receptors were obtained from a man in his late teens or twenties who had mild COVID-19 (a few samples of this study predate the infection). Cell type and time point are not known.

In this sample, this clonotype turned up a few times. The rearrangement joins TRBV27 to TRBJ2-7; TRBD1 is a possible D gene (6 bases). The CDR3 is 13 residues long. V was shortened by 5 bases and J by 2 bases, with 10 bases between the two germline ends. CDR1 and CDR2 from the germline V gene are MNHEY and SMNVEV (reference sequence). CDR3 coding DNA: TGTGCCAGCAGTCCGGACAGTACCTACGAGCAGTACTTC. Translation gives CASSPDSTYEQYF.

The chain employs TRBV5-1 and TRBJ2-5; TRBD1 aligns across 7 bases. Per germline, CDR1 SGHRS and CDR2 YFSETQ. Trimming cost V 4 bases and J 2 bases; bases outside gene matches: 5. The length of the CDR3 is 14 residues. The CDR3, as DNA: TGCGCCAGCAGCGGGTGGGGACAGCAAGAGACCCAGTACTTC. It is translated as CASSGWGQQETQYF.

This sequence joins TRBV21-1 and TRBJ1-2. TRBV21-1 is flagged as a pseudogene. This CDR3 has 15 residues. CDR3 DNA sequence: TGTGCCAGCAGCATAGCGGGGGACTCTAACTATGGCTACACCTTC. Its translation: CASSIAGDSNYGYTF.

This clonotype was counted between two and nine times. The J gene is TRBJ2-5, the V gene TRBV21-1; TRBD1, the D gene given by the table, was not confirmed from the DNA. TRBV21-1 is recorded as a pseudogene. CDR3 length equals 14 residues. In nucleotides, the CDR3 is TGTGCCAGCAGCTCCCCCCGGCAGAAAGAGACCCAGTACTTC. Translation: CASSSPRQKETQYF.

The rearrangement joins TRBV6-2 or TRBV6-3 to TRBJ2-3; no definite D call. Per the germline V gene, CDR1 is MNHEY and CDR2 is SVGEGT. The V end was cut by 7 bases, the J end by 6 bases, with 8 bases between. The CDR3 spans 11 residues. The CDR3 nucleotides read TGTGCCAGCACCTACGGGGATACGCAGTATTTT. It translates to CASTYGDTQYF.

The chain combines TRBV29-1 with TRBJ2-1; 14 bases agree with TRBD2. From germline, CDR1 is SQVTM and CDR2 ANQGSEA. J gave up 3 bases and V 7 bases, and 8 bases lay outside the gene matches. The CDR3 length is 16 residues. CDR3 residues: CSAPGTSGGSYNEQFF. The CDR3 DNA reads TGCAGCGCACCCGGGACTAGCGGGGGCAGCTACAATGAGCAGTTCTTC.

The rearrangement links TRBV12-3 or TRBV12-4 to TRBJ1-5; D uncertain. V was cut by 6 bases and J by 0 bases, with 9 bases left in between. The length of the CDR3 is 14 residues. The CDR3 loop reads CASSSWVSNQPQHF. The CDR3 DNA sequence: TGTGCCAGCAGCTCGTGGGTTAGCAATCAGCCCCAGCATTTT.

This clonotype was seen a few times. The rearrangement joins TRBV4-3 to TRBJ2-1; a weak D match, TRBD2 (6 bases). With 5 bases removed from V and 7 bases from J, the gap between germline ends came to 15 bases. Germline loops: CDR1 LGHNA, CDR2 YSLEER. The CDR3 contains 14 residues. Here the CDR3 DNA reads TGCGCCAGCAGCTTGGGCGGGGTGGCAAATGAGCAGTTCTTC. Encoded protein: CASSLGGVANEQFF.

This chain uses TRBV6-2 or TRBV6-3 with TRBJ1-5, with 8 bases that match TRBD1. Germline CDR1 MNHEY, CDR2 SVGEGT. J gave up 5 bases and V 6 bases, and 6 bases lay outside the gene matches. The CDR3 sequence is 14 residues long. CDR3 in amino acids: CASSSQGAYQPQHF. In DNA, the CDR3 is TGTGCCAGCAGCTCCCAGGGGGCTTATCAGCCCCAGCATTTT.

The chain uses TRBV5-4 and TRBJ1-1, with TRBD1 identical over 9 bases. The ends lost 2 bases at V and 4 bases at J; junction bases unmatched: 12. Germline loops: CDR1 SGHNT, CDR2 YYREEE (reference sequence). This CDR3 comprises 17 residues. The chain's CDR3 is CASSFGQGLQRGTEAFF. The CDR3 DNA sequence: TGTGCCAGCAGCTTCGGACAGGGGCTTCAGAGGGGCACTGAAGCTTTCTTT.

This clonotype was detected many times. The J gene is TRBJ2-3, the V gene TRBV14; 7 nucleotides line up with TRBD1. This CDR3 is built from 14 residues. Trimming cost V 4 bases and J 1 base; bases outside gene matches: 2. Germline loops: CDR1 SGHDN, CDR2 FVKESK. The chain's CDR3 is CASSRGQGTDTQYF. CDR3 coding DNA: TGTGCCAGCAGCCGAGGACAGGGCACAGATACGCAGTATTTT.

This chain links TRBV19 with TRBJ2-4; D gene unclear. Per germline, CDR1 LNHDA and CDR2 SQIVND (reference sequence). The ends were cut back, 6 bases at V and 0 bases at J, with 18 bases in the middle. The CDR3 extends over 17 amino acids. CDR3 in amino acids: CASSRLGAALAKNIQYF. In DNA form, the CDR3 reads TGTGCCAGTAGCCGATTAGGTGCAGCGTTAGCCAAAAACATTCAGTACTTC.

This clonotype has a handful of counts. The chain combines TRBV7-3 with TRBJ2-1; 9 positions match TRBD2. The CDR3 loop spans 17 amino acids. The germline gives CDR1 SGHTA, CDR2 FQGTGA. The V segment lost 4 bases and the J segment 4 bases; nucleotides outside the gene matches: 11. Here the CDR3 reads CASSSRALAGAYNEQFF. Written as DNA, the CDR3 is TGTGCCAGCAGCTCCCGAGCGTTAGCGGGGGCGTACAATGAGCAGTTCTTC. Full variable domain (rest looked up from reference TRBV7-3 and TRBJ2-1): GAGVSQTPSNKVTEKGKYVELRCDPISGHTALYWYRQSLGQGPEFLIYFQGTGAADDSGLPNDRFFAVRPEGSVSTLKIQRTERGDSAVYLCASSSRALAGAYNEQFFGPGTRLTVL.